This T cell receptor beta chain was sequenced in a study of blood T cell repertoires in COVID-19. This clone has ten or more counts. Recovered status applied to Cohort 3 donors who had two consecutive negative PCRs. It also applied to those with clearance or with symptom resolution. Original processing notes: Reference gene primer amplification yielded estimated nucleated cell counts. TCRdb keeps only in-frame clones here, not all; method: immunoSEQ multiplex PCR. D and trimming were read from the DNA, whereas the V and J calls and clone size are those reported in that table. The data contain 190,000 or so clones, around 82% of them singletons. The J segment lost 5 bases and the V segment lost 3 bases, leaving 7 bases of the junction unmatched. Germline loops: CDR1 SGHNT, CDR2 YYREEE (reference sequence). The CDR3 is 14 residues long.

The specimen sequenced was PBMCs or T cells enriched from blood (not recorded which). The TCR originated in a man aged 40-49 years who had recovered from COVID-19. This sequence joins TRBV5-4 and TRBJ1-1; TRBD1 matches 7 bases. In nucleotides, the CDR3 is TGTGCCAGCAGCTCGGGACAGTCGAAGACTGAAGCTTTCTTT. Amino acid sequence: CASSSGQSKTEAFF.